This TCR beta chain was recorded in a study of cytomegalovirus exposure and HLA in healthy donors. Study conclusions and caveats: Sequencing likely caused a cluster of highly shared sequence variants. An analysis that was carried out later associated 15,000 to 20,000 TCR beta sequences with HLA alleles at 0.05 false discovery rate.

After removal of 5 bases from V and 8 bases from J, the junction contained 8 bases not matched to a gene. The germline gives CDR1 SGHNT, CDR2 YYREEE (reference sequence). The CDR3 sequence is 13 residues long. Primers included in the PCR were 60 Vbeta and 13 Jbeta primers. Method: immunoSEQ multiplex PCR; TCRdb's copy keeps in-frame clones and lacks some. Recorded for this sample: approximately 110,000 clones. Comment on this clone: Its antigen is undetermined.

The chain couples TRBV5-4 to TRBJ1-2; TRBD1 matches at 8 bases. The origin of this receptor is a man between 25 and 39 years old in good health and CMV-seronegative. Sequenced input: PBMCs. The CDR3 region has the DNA TGTGCCAGCAGGAATGACAGGGGAGGGGGCTACACCTTC. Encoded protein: CASRNDRGGGYTF.